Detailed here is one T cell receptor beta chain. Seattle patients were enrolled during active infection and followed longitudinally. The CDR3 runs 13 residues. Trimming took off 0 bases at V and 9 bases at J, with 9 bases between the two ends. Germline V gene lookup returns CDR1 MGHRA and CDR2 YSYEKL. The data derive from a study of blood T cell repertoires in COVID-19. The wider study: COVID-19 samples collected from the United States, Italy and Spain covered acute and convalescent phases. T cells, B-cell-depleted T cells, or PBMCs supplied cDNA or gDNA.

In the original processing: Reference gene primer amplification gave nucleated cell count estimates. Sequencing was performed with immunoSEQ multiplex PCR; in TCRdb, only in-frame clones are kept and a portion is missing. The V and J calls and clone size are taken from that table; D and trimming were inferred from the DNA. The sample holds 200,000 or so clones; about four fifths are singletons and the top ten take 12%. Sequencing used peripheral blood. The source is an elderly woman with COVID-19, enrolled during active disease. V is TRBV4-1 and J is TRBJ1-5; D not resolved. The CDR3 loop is CASSQESGRPQHF. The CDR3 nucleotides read TGCGCCAGCAGCCAAGAATCGGGGAGGCCCCAGCATTTT.